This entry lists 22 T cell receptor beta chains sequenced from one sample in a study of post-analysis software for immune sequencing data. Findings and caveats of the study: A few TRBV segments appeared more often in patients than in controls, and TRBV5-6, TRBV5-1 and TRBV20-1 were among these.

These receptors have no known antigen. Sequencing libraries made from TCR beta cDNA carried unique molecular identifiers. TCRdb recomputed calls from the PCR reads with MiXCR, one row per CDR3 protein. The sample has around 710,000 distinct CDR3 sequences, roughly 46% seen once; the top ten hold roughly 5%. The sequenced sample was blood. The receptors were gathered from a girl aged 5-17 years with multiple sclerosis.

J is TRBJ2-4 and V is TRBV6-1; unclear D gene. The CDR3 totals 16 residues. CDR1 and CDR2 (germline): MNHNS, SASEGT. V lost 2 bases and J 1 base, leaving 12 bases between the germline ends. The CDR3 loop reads CASSERSYGAKNIQYF. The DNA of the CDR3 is TGTGCCAGCAGTGAAAGGTCGTATGGGGCCAAAAACATTCAGTACTTC.

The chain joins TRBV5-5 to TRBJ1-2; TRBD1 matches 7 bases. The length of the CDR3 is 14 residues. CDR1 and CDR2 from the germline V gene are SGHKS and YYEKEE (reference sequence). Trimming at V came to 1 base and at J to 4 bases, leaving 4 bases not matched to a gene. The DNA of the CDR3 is TGTGCCAGCAGCTTGCGGACAGGCCTCTATGGCTACACCTTC. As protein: CASSLRTGLYGYTF. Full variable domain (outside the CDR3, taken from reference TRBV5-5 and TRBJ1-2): DAGVTQSPTHLIKTRGQQVTLRCSPISGHKSVSWYQQVLGQGPQFIFQYYEKEERGRGNFPDRFSARQFPNYSSELNVNALLLGDSALYLCASSLRTGLYGYTFGSGTRLTVV.

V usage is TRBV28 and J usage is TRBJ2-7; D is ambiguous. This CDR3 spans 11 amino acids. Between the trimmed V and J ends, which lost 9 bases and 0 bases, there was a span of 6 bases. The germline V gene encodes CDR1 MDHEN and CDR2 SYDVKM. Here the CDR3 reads CASKDSYEQYF. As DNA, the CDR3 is TGTGCCAGTAAAGACTCCTACGAGCAGTACTTC.

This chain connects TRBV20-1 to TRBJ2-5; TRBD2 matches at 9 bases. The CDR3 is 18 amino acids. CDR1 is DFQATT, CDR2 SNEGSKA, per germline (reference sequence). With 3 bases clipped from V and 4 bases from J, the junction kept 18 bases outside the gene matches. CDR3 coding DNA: TGCAGTGCTAGTGGGGAGGGGCAGGCGGGAGGGCGCGGAGAGACCCAGTACTTC. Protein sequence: CSASGEGQAGGRGETQYF.

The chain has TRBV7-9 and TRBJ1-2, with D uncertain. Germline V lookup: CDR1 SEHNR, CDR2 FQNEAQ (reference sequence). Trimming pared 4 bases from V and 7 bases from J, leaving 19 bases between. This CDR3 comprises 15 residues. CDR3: CASSSKTGVGGGYTF. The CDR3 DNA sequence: TGTGCCAGCAGCTCCAAAACTGGGGTTGGAGGTGGCTACACCTTC.

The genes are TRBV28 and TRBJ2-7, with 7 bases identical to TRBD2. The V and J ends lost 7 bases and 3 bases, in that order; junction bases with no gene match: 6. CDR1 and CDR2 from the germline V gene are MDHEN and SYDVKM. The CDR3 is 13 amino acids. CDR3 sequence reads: CASKAGVIYEQYF. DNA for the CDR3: TGTGCCAGCAAGGCGGGAGTGATCTACGAGCAGTACTTC.

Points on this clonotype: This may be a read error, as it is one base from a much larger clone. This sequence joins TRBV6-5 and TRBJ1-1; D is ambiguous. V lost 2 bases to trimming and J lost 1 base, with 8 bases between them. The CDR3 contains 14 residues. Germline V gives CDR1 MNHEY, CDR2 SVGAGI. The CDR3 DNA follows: TGTGCCAGCAGTTACAGGGTGGGGAACACTGAAGCTTTCTTT. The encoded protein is CASSYRVGNTEAFF.

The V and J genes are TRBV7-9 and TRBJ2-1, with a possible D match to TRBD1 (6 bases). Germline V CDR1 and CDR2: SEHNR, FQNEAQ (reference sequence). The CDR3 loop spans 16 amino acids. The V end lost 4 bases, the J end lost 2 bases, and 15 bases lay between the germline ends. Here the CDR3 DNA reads TGTGCCAGCAGCTCTACAGGGATGGTTACCTACAATGAGCAGTTCTTC. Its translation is CASSSTGMVTYNEQFF. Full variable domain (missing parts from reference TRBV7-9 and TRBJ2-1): DTGVSQNPRHKITKRGQNVTFRCDPISEHNRLYWYRQTLGQGPEFLTYFQNEAQLEKSRLLSDRFSAERPKGSFSTLEIQRTEQGDSAMYLCASSSTGMVTYNEQFFGPGTRLTVL.

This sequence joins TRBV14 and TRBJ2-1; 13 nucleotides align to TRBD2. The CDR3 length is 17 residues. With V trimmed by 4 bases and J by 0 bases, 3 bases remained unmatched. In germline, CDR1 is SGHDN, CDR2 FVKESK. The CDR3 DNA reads TGTGCCAGCAGCCGCACTAGCGGGAGGGCCTCCTACAATGAGCAGTTCTTC. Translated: CASSRTSGRASYNEQFF.

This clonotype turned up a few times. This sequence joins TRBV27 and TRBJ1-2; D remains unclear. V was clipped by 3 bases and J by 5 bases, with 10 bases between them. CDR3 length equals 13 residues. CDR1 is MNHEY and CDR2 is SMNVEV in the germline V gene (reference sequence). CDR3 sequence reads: CASSLRYGYGYTF. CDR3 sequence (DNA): TGTGCCAGCAGTTTGAGATACGGATATGGCTACACCTTC.

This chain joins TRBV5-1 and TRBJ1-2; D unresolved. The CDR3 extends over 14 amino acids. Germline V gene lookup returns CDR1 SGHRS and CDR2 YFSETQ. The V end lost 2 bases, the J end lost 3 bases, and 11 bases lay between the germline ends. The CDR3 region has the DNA TGCGCCAGCAGCTTAGACTCCCAGGACTATGGCTACACCTTC. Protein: CASSLDSQDYGYTF.

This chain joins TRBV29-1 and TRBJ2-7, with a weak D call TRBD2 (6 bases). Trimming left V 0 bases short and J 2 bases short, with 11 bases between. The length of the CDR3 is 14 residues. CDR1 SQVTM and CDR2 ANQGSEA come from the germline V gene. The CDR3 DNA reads TGCAGCGTTGAAGATGCTCCGGGGGCCTACGAGCAGTACTTC. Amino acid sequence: CSVEDAPGAYEQYF.

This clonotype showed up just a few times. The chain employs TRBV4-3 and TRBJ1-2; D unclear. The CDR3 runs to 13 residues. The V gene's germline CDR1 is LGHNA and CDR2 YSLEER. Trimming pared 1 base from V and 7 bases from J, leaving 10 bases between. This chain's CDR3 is CASSQGEQPGYTF. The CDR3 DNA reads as TGCGCCAGCAGCCAAGGTGAGCAGCCTGGCTACACCTTC.

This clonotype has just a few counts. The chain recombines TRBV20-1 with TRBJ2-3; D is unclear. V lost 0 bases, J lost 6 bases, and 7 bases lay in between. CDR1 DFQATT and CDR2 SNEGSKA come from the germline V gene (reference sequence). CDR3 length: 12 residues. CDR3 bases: TGCAGTGCTAGAGACCAGTTGGATACGCAGTATTTT. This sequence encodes CSARDQLDTQYF.

CDR3 in DNA: TGTGCCAGCAGTTTATCGAGCGGGGGAGGTGGAGAGCAGTTCTTC. Amino acids: CASSLSSGGGGEQFF. The chain joins TRBV27 to TRBJ2-1, with TRBD2 matching 8 bases. The CDR3 runs 15 residues. V shed 0 bases, J shed 10 bases, and the junction held 8 bases outside the gene matches. Germline V gene lookup returns CDR1 MNHEY and CDR2 SMNVEV (reference sequence).

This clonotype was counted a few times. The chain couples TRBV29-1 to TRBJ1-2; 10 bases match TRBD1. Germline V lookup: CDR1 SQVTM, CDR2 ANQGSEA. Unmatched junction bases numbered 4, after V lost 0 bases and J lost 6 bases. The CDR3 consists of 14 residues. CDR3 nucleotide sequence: TGCAGCGTTGAAGATAGGGACAGGGGTAATGGCTACACCTTC. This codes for CSVEDRDRGNGYTF. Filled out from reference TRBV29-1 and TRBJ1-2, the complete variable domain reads SAVISQKPSRDICQRGTSLTIQCQVDSQVTMMFWYRQQPGQSLTLIATANQGSEATYESGFVIDKFPISRPNLTFSTLTVSNMSPEDSSIYLCSVEDRDRGNGYTFGSGTRLTVV.

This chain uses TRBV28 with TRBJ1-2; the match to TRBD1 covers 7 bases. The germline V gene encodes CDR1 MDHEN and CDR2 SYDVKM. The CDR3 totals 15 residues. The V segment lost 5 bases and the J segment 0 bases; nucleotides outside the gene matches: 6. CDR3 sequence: CASSPTGQSNYGYTF. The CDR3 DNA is TGTGCCAGCAGTCCGACAGGGCAATCTAACTATGGCTACACCTTC.

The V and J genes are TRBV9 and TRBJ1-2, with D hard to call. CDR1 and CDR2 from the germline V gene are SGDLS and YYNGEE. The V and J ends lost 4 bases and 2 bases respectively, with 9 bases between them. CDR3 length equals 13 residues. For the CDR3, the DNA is TGTGCCAGCAGCACTACACTGAACTATGGCTACACCTTC. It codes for CASSTTLNYGYTF.

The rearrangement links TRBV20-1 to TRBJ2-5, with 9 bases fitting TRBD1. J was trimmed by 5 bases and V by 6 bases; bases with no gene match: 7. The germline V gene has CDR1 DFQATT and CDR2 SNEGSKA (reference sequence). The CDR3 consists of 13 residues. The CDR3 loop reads CSADDGQGETQYF. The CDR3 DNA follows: TGCAGTGCCGACGATGGACAGGGGGAGACCCAGTACTTC.

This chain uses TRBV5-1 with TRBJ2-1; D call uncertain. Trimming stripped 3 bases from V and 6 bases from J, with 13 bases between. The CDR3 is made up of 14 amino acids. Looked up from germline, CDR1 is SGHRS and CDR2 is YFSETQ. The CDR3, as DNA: TGCGCCAGCAGCTCACGGGCGGACGGCAATGAGCAGTTCTTC. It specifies CASSSRADGNEQFF.

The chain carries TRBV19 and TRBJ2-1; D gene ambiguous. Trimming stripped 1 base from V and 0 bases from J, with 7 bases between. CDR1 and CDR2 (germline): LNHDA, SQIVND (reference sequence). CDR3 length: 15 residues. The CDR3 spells CASSIVGISYNEQFF. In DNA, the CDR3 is TGTGCCAGTAGTATAGTGGGGATCTCCTACAATGAGCAGTTCTTC.

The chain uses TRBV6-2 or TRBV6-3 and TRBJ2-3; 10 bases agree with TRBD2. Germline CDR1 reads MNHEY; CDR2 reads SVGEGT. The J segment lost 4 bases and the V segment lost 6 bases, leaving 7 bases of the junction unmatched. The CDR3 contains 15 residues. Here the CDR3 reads CASSLAGVMADTQYF. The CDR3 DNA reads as TGTGCCAGCAGCCTAGCGGGAGTCATGGCAGATACGCAGTATTTT.